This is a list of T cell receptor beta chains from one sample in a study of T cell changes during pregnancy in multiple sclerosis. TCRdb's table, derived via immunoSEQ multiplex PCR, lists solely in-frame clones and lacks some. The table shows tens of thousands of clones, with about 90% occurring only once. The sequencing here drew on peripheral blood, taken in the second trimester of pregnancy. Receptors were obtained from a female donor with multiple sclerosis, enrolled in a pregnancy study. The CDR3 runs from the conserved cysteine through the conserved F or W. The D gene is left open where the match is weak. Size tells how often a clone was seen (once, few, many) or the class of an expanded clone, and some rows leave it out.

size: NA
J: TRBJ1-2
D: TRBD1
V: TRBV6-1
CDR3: CASSSGGRYGYTF
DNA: TGTGCCAGCAGCTCAGGGGGAAGGTATGGCTACACCTTC

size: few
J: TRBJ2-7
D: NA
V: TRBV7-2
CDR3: CASSLLAVFYEQYF
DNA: TGTGCCAGCAGCCTTCTGGCAGTTTTCTACGAGCAGTACTTC

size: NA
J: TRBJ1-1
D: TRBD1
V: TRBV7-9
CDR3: CASSYGGTGEAFF
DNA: TGTGCCAGCAGCTACGGGGGGACAGGGGAAGCTTTCTTT

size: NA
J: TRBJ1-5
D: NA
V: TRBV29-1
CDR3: CSVGEGSNQPQHF
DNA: TGCAGCGTTGGGGAGGGTTCCAATCAGCCCCAGCATTTT

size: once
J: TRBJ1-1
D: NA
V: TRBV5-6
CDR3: CASSFGWLVNTEAFF
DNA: TGTGCCAGCAGCTTCGGTTGGCTAGTGAACACTGAAGCTTTCTTT

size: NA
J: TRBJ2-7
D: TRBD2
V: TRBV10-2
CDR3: CASSSRGTSGGEGREQYF
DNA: TGCGCCAGCAGTTCGAGGGGGACTAGCGGGGGGGAAGGACGCGAGCAGTACTTC

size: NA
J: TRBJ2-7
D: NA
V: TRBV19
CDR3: CASSITAGDEQYF
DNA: TGTGCCAGTAGTATAACCGCAGGGGACGAGCAGTACTTC

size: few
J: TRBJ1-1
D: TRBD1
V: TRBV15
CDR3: CATSRDTGGFGTEAFF
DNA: TGTGCCACCAGCAGAGACACAGGGGGCTTTGGCACTGAAGCTTTCTTT

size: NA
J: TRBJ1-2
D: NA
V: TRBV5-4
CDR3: CASSLDGGGTF
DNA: TGTGCCAGCAGCTTGGATGGGGGCGGCACCTTC

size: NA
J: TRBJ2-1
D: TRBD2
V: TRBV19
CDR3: CASLAGGPHEQFF
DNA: TGTGCCAGTCTAGCGGGGGGCCCCCATGAGCAGTTCTTC

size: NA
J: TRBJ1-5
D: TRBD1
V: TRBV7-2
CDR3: CASSPGVGGGQPQHF
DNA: TGTGCCAGCAGCCCGGGGGTAGGGGGCGGTCAGCCCCAGCATTTT

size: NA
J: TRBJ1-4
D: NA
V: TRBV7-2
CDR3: CASSTGIWEKLFF
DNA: TGTGCCAGCAGTACAGGGATCTGGGAAAAACTGTTTTTT

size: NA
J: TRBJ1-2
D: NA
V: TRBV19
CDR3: CASSTGEDNYGYTF
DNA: TGTGCCAGTAGTACGGGGGAGGATAACTATGGCTACACCTTC

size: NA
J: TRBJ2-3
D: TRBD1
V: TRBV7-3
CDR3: CASSLTGAGGIDTQYF
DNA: TGTGCCAGCAGCTTAACCGGGGCAGGGGGCATCGATACGCAGTATTTT

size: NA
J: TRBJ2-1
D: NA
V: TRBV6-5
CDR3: CASSPPGQVGRGQFF
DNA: TGTGCCAGCAGCCCTCCGGGACAGGTAGGGAGGGGGCAGTTCTTC

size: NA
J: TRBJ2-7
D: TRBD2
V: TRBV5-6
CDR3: CASSRLAVPSEQYF
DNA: TGTGCCAGCAGCCGGCTAGCGGTTCCCTCCGAGCAGTACTTC

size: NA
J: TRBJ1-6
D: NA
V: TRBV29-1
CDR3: CSVALMGGNSPLHF
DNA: TGCAGCGTTGCATTAATGGGGGGTAATTCACCCCTCCACTTT

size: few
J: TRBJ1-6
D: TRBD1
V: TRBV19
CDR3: CASSMGDRRSPLHF
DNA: TGTGCCAGTAGTATGGGGGACAGGAGGTCCCCCCTCCACTTT

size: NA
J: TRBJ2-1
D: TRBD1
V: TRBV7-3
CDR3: CASSNRDRGLYNEQFF
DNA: TGTGCCAGCAGCAATCGGGACAGGGGGCTTTACAATGAGCAGTTCTTC

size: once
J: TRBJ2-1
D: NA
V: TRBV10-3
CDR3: CANSRDSNEQFF
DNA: TGTGCCAACAGCAGGGACTCGAATGAGCAGTTCTTC

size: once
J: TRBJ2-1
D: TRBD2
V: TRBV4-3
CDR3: CASSHGGEQFF
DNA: TGCGCCAGCAGCCACGGGGGGGAGCAGTTCTTC

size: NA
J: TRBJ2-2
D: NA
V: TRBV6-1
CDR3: CAMRGSGELFF
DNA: TGTGCCATGAGGGGGTCCGGGGAGCTGTTTTTT

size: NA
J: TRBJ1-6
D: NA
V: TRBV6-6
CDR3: CASSYTGTLNSPLHF
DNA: TGTGCCAGCAGTTACACAGGGACCCTTAATTCACCCCTCCACTTT

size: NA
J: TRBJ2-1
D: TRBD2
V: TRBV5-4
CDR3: CASSSVLAGGQEDEQFF
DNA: TGTGCCAGCAGTTCCGTGTTAGCGGGGGGGCAAGAGGATGAGCAGTTCTTC

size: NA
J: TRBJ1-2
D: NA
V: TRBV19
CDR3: CASSAPQGLDGYTF
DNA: TGTGCCAGTAGTGCCCCCCAGGGACTTGATGGCTACACCTTC

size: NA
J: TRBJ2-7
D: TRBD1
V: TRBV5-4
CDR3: CASSQPGTGSYEQYF
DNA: TGTGCCAGCAGCCAGCCCGGGACAGGGTCCTACGAGCAGTACTTC

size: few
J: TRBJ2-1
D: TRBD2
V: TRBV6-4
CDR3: CASSDSVSGGNNEQFF
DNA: TGTGCCAGCAGTGACTCGGTTAGCGGGGGTAACAATGAGCAGTTCTTC

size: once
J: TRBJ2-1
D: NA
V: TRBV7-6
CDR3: CASSLGSGFGYNEQFF
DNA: TGTGCCAGCAGCTTAGGCAGCGGGTTTGGGTACAATGAGCAGTTCTTC

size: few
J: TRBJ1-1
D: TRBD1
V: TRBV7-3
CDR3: CASSWGQVVGTEAFF
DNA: TGTGCCAGCAGCTGGGGACAGGTGGTAGGCACTGAAGCTTTCTTT

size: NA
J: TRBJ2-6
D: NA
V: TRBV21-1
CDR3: CATSGGAF
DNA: TGTGCCACCTCAGGGGGCGCTTTC

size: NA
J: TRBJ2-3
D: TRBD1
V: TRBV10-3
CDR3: CAIRPGQGVPDTQYF
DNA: TGTGCCATCAGACCGGGACAGGGAGTCCCAGATACGCAGTATTTT

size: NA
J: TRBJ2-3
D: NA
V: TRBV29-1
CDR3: CSVEDREARLVDTQYF
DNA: TGCAGCGTTGAAGATAGGGAGGCTAGATTAGTCGATACGCAGTATTTT

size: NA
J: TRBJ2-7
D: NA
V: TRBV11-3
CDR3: CASSLAGGSYEQYF
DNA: TGTGCCAGCAGCTTAGCTGGGGGCAGCTACGAGCAGTACTTC

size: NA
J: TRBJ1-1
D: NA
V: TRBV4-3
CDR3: CASSQGEGMNTEAFF
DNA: TGCGCCAGCAGCCAAGGCGAGGGAATGAACACTGAAGCTTTCTTT

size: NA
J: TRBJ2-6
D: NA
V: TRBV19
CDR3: CAIGVTGPPGANVLTF
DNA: TGTGCCATAGGAGTTACAGGGCCCCCTGGGGCCAACGTCCTGACTTTC

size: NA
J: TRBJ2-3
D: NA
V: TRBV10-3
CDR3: CAISEQGGPTDTQYF
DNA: TGTGCCATCAGTGAGCAGGGTGGGCCCACAGATACGCAGTATTTT

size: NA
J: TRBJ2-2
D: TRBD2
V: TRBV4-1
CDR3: CASSQVDQGGTGELFF
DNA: TGCGCCAGCAGCCAAGTAGATCAGGGAGGGACCGGGGAGCTGTTTTTT

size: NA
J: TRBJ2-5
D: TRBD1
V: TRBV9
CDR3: CASSRGQGVDETQYF
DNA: TGTGCCAGCAGCCGGGGACAGGGGGTTGATGAGACCCAGTACTTC

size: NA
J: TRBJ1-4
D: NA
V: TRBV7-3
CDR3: CASSLSGRVSNEKLFF
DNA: TGTGCCAGCAGCTTAAGTGGCCGGGTGTCTAATGAAAAACTGTTTTTT

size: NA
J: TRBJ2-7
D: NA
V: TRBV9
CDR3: CASSATGRTYEQYF
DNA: TGTGCCAGCAGCGCCACAGGACGAACCTACGAGCAGTACTTC

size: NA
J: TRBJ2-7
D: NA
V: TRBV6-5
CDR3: CASSSSSLYEQYF
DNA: TGTGCCAGCAGTTCCTCGTCCCTCTACGAGCAGTACTTC

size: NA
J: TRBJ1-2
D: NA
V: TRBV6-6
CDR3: CASSFTALNYGYTF
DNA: TGTGCCAGCAGCTTCACAGCTCTTAACTATGGCTACACCTTC

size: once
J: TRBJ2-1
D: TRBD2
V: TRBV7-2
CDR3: CASSLGGGGAYNEQFF
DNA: TGTGCCAGCAGCTTAGGGGGCGGGGGAGCATACAATGAGCAGTTCTTC

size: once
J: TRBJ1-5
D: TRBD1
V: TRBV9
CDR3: CASSASGGNNQPQHF
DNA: TGTGCCAGCAGCGCCTCAGGGGGGAACAATCAGCCCCAGCATTTT

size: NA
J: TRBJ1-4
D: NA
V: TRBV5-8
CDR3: CASSLKGRGEKLFF
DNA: TGTGCCAGCAGCTTGAAGGGCAGGGGTGAAAAACTGTTTTTT

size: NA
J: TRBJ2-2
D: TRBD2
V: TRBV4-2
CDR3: CASSQGVGPGGPPGELFF
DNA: TGTGCCAGCAGCCAAGGGGTTGGGCCGGGGGGGCCCCCCGGGGAGCTGTTTTTT

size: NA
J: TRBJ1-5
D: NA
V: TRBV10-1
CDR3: CASKEPGEGNQPQHF
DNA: TGCGCCAGCAAAGAGCCGGGGGAAGGAAATCAGCCCCAGCATTTT